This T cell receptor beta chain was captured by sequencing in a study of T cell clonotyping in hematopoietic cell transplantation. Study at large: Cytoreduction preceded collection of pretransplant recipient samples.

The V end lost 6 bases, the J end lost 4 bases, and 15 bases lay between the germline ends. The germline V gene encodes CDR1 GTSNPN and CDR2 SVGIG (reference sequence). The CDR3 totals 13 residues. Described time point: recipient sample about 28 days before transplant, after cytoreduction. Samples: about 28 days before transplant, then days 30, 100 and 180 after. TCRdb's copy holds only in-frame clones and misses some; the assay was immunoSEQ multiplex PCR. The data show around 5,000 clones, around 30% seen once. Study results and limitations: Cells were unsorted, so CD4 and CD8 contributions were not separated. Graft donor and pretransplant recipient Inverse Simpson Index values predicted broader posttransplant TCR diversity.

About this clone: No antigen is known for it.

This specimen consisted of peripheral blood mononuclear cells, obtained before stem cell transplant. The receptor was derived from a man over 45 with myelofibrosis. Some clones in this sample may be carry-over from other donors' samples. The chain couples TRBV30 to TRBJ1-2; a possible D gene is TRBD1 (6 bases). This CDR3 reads CACRRDRPYGYTF. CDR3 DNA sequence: TGTGCCTGTCGCCGTGACAGGCCCTATGGCTACACCTTC.